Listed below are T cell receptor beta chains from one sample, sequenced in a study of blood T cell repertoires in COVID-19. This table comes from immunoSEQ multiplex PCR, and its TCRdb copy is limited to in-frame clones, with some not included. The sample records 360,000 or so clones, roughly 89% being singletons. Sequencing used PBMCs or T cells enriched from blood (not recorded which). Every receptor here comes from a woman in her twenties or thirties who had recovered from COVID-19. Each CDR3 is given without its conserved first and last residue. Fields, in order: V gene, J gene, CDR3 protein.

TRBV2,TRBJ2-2,ASSVTGELF
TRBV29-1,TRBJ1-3,SARTGNVGNTIY
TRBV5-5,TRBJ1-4,ASSSTGDEKLF
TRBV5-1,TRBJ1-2,ASSLGQVYGYT
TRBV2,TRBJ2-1,ASSEARAGAYNEQF
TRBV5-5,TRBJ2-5,ASSLVPGGPRETQY
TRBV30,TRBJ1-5,AWSSRGRQPQH
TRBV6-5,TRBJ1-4,ASKTGGLSNEKLF
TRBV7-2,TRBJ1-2,ASSLGGHGGYGYT
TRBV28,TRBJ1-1,ASNAPGDPRTNTEAF
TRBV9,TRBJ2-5,ASSVDPGRGETQY
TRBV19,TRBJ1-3,ASSGQGQESGNTIY
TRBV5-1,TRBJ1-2,ASSLEGQGMNGYT
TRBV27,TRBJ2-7,ASRGLISYEQY
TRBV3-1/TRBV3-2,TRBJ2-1,ASIGTSNEQF
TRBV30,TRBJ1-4,AWTAGTGREKLF
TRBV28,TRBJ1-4,ASSFRQGASEKLF
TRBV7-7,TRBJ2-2,ASSLDRFSKTAGELF
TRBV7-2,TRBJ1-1,ASMGGRANTEAF
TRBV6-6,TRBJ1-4,ASSYPRGRTDEKLF
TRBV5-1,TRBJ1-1,ASSSLSVMPTEAF
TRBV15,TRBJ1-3,ATSRLPGSWTSGNTIY
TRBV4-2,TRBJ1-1,ASSQAGYTEAF
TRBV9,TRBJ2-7,ASSVRLAGDEQY
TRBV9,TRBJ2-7,ASSVGPPGTGKTYEQY
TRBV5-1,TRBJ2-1,ASSLQSSYNEQF
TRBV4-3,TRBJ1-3,ASSQGRVSGNTIY
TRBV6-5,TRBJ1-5,ASSPQGGFEPQH
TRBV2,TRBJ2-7,ASRARTVPYEQY
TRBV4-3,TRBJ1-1,ASSQPGAMNTEAF
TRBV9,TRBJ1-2,ASSGQGGFEGYT
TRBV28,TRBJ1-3,ASSLGWEVAGNTIY
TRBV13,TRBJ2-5,ASSLVSETQY
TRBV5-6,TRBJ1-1,ASSLDLGGTNTEAF
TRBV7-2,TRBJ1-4,ASRGGGTGEKLF
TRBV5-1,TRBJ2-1,ASSSRGYNEQF
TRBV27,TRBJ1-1,ASSTGLGTEAF
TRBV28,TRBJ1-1,ASRPTGTGGAF
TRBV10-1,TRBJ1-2,ASSANDRGPMNYGYT
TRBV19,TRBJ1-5,ASSLRGPTPHQPQH
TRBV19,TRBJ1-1,ASSNQQGTEAF
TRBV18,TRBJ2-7,ASSQEQPPYEQY
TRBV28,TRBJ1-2,ASSYTRGPNYGYT
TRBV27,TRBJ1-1,ASTPGRGANTEAF
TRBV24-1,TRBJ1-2,ATSEGAGYGYT
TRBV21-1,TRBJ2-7,ASSKVVGRATSCYEQY
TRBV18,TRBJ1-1,ASSPGPRDTEAF
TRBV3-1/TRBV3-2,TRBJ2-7,ASSQDPSGLSSYEQY
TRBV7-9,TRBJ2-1,ASSPSGGDNEQF
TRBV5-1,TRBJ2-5,ASSSDRETQY
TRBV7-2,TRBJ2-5,ASRIAGAPQETQY
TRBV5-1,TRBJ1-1,ASSLGENTEAF
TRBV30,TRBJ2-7,AGGSSYEQY
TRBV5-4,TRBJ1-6,ASSLGGVGNSPLH